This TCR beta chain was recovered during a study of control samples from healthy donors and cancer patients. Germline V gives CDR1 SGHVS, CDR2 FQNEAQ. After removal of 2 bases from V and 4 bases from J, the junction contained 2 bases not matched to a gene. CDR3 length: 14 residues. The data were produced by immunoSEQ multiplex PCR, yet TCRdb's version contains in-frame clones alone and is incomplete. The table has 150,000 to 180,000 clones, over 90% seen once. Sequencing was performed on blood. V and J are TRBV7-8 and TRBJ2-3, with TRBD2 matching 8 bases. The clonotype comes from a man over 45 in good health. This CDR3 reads CASSLTGGADTQYF. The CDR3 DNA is TGTGCCAGCAGCTTAACGGGAGGGGCAGATACGCAGTATTTT.